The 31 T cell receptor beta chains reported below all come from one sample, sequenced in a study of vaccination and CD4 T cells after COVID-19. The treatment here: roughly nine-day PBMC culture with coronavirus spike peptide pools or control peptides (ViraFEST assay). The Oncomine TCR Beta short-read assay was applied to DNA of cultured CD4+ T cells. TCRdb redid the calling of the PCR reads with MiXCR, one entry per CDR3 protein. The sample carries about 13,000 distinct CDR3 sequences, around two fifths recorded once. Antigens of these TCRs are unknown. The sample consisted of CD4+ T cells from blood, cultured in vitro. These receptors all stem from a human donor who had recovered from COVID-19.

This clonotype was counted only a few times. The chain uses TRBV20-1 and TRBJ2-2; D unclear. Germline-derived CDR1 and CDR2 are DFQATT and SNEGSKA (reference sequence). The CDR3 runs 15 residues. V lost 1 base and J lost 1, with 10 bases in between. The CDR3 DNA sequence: TGCAGTGCTAGAGGCGCGGCAGGGAACACCGGGGAGCTGTTTTTT. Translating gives CSARGAAGNTGELFF.

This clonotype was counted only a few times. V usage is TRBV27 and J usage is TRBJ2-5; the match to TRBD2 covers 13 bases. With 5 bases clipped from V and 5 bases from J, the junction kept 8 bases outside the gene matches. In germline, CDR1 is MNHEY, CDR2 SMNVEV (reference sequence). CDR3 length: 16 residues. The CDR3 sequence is CASSHTSGRAGETQYF. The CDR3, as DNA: TGTGCCAGCAGTCATACTAGCGGGAGGGCCGGGGAGACCCAGTACTTC.

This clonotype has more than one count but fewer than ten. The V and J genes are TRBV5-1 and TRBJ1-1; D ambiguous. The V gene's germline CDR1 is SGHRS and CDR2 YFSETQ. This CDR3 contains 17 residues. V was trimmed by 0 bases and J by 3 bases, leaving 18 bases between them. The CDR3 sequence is CASSLGPGTSAYTEAFF. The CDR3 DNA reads TGCGCCAGCAGCTTGGGGCCGGGAACTAGCGCGTACACTGAAGCTTTCTTT.

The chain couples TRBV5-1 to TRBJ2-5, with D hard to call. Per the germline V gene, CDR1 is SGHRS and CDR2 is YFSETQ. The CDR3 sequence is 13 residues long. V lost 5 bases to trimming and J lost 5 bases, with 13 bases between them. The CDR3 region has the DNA TGCGCCAGCAGACTGGAGCATACGGAGACCCAGTACTTC. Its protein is CASRLEHTETQYF.

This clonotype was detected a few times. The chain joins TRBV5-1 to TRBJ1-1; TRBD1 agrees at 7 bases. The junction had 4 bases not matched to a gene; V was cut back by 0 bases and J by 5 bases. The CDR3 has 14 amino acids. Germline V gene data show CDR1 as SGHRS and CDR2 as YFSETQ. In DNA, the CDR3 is TGCGCCAGCAGCTTGGGACAGGGAGGGACTGAAGCTTTCTTT. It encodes CASSLGQGGTEAFF.

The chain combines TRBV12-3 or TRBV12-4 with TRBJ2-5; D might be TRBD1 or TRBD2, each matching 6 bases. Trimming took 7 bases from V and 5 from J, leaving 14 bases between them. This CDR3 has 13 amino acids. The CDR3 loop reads CASTPGAWETQYF. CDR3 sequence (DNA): TGTGCCAGCACCCCGGGGGCCTGGGAGACCCAGTACTTC.

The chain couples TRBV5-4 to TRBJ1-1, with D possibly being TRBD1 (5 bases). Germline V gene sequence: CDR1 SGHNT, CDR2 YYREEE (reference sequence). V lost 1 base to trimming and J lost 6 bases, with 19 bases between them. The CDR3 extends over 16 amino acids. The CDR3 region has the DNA TGTGCCAGCAGCTTGATCGGGGTGGAACAGGTAGCTGAAGCTTTCTTT. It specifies CASSLIGVEQVAEAFF.

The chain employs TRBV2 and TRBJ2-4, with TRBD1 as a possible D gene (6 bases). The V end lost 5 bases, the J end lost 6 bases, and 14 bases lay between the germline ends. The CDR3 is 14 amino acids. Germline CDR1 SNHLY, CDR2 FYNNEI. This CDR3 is CASSLNREINIQYF. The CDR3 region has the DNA TGTGCCAGCAGTCTTAACAGGGAGATAAACATTCAGTACTTC.

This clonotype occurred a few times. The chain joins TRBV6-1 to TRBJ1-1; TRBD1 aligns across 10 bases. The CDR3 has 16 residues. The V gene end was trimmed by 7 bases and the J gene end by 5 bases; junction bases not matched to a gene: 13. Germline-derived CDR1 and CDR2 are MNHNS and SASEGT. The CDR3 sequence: CASTIPSRDRGTEAFF. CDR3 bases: TGTGCCAGCACCATACCGTCCCGGGACAGGGGTACTGAAGCTTTCTTT.

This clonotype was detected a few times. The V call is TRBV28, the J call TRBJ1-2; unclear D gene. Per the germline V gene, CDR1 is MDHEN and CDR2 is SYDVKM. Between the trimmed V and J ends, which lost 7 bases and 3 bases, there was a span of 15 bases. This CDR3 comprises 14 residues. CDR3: CASTVSRAYYGYTF. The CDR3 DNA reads TGTGCCAGCACAGTTTCCCGGGCCTACTATGGCTACACCTTC.

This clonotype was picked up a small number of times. The CDR3: CSASRGRAIDTQYF. DNA of the CDR3: TGCAGTGCTAGTCGCGGGAGGGCCATAGATACGCAGTATTTT. The rearrangement joins TRBV20-1 to TRBJ2-3; TRBD2 aligns across 9 bases. The CDR3 runs to 14 residues. Germline lookup yields CDR1 DFQATT and CDR2 SNEGSKA (reference sequence). The J segment lost 5 bases and the V segment lost 3 bases, leaving 6 bases of the junction unmatched.

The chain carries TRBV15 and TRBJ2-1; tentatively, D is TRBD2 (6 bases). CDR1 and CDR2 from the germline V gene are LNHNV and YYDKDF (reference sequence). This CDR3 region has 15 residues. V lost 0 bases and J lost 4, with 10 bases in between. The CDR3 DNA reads TGTGCCACCAGCAGAGATCAGGGAGGTTACAATGAGCAGTTCTTC. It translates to CATSRDQGGYNEQFF.

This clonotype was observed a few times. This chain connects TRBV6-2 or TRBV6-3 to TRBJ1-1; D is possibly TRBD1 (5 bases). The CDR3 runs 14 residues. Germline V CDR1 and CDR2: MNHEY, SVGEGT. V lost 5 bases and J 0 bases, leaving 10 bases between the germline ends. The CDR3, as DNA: TGTGCCAGCAGTCAACAGGTAATGAACACTGAAGCTTTCTTT. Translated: CASSQQVMNTEAFF.

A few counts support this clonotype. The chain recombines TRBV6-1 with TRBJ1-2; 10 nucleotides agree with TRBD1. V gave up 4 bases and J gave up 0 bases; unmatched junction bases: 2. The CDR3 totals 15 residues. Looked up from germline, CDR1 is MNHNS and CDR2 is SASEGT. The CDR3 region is CASSAGQGANYGYTF. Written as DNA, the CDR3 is TGTGCCAGCAGTGCCGGACAGGGGGCTAACTATGGCTACACCTTC.

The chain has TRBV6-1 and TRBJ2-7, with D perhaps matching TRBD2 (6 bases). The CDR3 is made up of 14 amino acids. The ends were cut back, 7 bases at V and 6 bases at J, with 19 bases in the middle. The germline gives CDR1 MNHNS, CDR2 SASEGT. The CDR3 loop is CASTQLGGRFEQYF. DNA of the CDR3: TGTGCCAGCACTCAACTGGGGGGAAGGTTCGAGCAGTACTTC.

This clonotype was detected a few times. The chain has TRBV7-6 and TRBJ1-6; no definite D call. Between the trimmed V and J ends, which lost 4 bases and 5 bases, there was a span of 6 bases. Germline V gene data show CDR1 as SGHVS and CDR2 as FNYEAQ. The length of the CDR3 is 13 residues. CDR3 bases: TGTGCCAGCAGCTGGGCCGATAATTCACCCCTCCACTTT. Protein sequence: CASSWADNSPLHF.

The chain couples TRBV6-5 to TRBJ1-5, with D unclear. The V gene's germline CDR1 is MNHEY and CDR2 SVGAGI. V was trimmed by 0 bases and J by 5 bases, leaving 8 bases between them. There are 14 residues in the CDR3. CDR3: CASSYSYRDQPQHF. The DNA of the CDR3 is TGTGCCAGCAGTTACTCTTACAGAGATCAGCCCCAGCATTTT.

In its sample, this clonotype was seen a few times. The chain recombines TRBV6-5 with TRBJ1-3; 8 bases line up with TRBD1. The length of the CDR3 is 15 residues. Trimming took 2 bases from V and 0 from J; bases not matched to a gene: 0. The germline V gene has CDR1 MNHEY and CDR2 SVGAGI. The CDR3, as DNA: TGTGCCAGCAGTTACGACAGGGGCTCTGGAAACACCATATATTTT. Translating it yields CASSYDRGSGNTIYF.

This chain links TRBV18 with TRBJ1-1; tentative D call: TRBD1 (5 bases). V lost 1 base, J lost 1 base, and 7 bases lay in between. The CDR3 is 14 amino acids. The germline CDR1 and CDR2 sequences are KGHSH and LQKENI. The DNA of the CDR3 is TGTGCCAGCTCACCACGGACACAGAACACTGAAGCTTTCTTT. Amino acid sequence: CASSPRTQNTEAFF.

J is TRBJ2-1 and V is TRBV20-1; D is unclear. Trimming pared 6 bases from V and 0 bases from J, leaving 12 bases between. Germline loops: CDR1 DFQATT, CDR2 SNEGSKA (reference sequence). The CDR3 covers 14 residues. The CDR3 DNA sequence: TGCAGTGCCCAACACTGGCGCTCCTACAATGAGCAGTTCTTC. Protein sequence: CSAQHWRSYNEQFF.

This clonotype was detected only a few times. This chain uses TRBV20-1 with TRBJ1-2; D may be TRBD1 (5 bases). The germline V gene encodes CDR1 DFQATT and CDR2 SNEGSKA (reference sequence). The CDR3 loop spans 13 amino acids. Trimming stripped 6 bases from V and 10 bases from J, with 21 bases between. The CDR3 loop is CSALRRFGAVYTF. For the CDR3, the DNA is TGCAGTGCCCTCCGGAGGTTTGGGGCAGTCTACACCTTC.

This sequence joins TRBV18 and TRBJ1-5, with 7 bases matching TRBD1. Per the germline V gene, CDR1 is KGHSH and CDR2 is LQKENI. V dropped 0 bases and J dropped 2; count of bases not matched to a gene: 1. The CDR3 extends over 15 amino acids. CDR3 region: CASSPPTGGNQPQHF. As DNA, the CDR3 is TGTGCCAGCTCACCACCCACAGGGGGCAATCAGCCCCAGCATTTT.

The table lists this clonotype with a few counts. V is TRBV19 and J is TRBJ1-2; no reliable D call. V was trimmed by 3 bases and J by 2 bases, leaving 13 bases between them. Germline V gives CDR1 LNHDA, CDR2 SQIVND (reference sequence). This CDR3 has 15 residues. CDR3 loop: CASSMVGGTNYGYTF. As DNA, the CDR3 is TGTGCCAGTAGTATGGTCGGCGGAACGAACTATGGCTACACCTTC.

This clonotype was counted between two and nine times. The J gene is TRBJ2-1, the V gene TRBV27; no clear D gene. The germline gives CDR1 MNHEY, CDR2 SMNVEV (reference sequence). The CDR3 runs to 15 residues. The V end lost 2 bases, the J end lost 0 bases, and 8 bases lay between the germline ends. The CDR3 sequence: CASSLRVSSYNEQFF. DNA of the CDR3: TGTGCCAGCAGTTTAAGGGTGAGCTCCTACAATGAGCAGTTCTTC.

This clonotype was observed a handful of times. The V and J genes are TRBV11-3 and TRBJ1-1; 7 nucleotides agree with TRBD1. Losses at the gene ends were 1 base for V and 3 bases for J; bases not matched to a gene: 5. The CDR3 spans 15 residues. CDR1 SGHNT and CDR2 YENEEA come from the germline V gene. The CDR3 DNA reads TGTGCCAGCAGCTTAGTAGGGACAGCGTACACTGAAGCTTTCTTT. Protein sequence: CASSLVGTAYTEAFF.

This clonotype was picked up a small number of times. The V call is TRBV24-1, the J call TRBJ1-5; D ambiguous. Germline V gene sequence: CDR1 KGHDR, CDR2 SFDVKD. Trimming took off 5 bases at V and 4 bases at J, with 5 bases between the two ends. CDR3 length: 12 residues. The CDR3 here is CATSGRNQPQHF. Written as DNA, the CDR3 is TGTGCCACCAGTGGACGAAATCAGCCCCAGCATTTT.

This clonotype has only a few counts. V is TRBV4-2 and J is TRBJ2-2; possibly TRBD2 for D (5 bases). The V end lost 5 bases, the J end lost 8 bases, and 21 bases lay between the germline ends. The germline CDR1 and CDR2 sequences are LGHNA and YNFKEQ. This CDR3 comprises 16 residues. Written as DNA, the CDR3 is TGTGCCAGCAGCATAAACCCGACGGGGATGCAGGGGGAGCTGTTTTTT. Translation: CASSINPTGMQGELFF.

CDR3 nucleotide sequence: TGCAGTGCTAGGTTGAGCCTAGGGGGCGATGGCTACACCTTC. Translating gives CSARLSLGGDGYTF. J is TRBJ1-2 and V is TRBV20-1, with 7 bases matching TRBD1. V shed 3 bases and J 6 bases; nucleotides not matched to a gene: 10. There are 14 residues in the CDR3. Germline V gives CDR1 DFQATT, CDR2 SNEGSKA (reference sequence).

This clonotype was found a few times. This CDR3 reads CASSDWRPGGSTGELFF. The CDR3 DNA follows: TGCGCCAGCAGTGACTGGAGGCCAGGGGGTAGCACCGGGGAGCTGTTTTTT. The chain recombines TRBV10-1 with TRBJ2-2; 7 bases map to TRBD1. Trimming at V came to 3 bases and at J to 4 bases, leaving 11 bases not matched to a gene. The CDR3 is made up of 17 amino acids. Germline values: CDR1 WNHNN, CDR2 SYGVQD (reference sequence).

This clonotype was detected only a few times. Here the CDR3 DNA reads TGTGCCAGTAGTTTCGGGGCCAGCACAGATACGCAGTATTTT. Amino acids: CASSFGASTDTQYF. This chain connects TRBV19 to TRBJ2-3; D is perhaps TRBD1 or TRBD2 (5 bases each). The CDR3 is 14 residues long. V was shortened by 5 bases and J by 0 bases, with 9 bases between the two germline ends. The germline V gene has CDR1 LNHDA and CDR2 SQIVND (reference sequence). The variable domain in full, completed from reference TRBV19 and TRBJ2-3, reads DGGITQSPKYLFRKEGQNVTLSCEQNLNHDAMYWYRQDPGQGLRLIYYSQIVNDFQKGDIAEGYSVSREKKESFPLTVTSAQKNPTAFYLCASSFGASTDTQYFGPGTRLTVL.

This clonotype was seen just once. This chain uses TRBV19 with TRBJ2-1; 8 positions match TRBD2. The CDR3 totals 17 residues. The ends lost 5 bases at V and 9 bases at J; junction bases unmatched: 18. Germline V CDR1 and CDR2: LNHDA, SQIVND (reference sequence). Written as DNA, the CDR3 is TGTGCCAGTAGTCCCCGGGGTAGCGGGGCGAGTGGGAGTGAGCAGTTCTTC. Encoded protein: CASSPRGSGASGSEQFF.